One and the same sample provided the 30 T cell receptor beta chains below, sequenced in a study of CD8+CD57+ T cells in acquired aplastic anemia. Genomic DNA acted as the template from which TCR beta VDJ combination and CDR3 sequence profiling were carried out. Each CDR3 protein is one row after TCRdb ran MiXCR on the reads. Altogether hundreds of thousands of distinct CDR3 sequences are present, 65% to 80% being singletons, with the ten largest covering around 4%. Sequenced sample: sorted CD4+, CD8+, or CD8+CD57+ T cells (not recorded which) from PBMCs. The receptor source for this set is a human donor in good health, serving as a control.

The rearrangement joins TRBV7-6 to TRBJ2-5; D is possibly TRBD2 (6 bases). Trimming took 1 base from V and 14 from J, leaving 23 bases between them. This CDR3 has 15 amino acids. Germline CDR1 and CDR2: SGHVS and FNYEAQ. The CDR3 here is CASSLVEGAETQYYF. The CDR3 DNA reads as TGTGCCAGCAGCTTAGTGGAGGGTGCAGAAACGCAGTATTACTTC.

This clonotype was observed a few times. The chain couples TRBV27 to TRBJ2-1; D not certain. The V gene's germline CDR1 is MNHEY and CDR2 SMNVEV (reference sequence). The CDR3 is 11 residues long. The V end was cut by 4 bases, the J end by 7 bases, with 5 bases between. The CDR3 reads CASSYGNEQFF. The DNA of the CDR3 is TGTGCCAGCAGTTACGGGAATGAGCAGTTCTTC.

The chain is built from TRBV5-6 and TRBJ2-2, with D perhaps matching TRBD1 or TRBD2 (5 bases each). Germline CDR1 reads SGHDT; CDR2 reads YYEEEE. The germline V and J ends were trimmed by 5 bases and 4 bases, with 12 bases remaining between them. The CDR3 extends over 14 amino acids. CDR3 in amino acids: CASSSGGTTGELFF. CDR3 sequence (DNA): TGTGCCAGCAGTTCGGGTGGGACCACCGGGGAGCTGTTTTTT.

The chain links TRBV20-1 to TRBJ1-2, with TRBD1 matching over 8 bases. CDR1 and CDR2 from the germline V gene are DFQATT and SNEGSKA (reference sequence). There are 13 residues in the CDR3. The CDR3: CSVGQGDPSCYTF. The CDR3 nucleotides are TGCAGCGTTGGACAGGGAGACCCTTCCTGCTACACCTTC.

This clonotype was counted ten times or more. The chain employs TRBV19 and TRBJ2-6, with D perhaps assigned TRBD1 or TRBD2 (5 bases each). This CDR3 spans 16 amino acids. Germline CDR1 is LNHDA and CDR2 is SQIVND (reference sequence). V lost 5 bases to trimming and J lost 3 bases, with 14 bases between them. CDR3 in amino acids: CASSVTGAGGANVLTF. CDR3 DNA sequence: TGTGCCAGTAGTGTTACCGGGGCTGGTGGGGCCAACGTCCTGACTTTC.

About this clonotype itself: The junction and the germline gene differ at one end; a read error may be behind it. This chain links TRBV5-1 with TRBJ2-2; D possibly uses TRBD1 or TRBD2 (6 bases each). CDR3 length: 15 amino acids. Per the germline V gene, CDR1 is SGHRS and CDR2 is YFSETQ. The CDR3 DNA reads TGTGCCAGCAGCCCGCGGGACGGGACAACCGGGGAGCTGTTTTTT. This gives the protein CASSPRDGTTGELFF.

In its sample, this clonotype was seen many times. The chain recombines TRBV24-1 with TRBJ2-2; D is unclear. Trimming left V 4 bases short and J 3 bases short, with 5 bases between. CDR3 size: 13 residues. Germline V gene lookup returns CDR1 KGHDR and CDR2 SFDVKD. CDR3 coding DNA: TGTGCCACCAGTGACAGTTACACCGGGGAGCTGTTTTTT. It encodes CATSDSYTGELFF.

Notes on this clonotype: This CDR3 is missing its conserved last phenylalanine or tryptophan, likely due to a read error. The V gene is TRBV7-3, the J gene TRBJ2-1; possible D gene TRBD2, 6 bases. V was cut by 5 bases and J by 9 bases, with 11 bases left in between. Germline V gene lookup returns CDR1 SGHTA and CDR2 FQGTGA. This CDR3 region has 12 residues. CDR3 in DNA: TGTGCCAGCAGCGGGGACGGGGGTGAGCAGTTCCTC. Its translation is CASSGDGGEQFL.

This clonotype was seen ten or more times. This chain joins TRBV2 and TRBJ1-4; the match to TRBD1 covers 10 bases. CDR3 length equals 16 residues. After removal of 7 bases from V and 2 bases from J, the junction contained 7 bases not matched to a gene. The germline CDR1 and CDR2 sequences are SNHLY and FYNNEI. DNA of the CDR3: TGTGCCAGCACCGGGACAGGGGTTGTGACTAATGAAAAACTGTTTTTT. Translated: CASTGTGVVTNEKLFF. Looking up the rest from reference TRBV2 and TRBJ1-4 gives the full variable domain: EPEVTQTPSHQVTQMGQEVILRCVPISNHLYFYWYRQILGQKVEFLVSFYNNEISEKSEIFDDQFSVERPDGSNFTLKIRSTKLEDSAMYFCASTGTGVVTNEKLFFGSGTQLSVL.

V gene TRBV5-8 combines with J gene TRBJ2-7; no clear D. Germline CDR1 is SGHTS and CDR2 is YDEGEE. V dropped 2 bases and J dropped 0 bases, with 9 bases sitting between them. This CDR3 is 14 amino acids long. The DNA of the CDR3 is TGTGCCAGCAGCTTACATTGGGCCTCCTACGAGCAGTACTTC. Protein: CASSLHWASYEQYF.

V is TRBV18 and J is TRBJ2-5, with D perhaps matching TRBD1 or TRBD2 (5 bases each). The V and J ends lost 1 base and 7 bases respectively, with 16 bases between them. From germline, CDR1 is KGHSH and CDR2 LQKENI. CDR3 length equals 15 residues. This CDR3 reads CASSPRQLVRGTQYF. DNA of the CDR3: TGTGCCAGCTCACCACGACAGTTGGTACGGGGGACCCAGTACTTC.

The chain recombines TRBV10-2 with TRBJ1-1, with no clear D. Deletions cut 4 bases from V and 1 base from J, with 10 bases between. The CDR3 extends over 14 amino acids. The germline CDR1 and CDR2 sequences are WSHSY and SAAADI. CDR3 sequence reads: CASSVGLRNTEAFF. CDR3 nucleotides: TGCGCCAGCAGTGTCGGTCTGAGGAACACTGAAGCTTTCTTT.

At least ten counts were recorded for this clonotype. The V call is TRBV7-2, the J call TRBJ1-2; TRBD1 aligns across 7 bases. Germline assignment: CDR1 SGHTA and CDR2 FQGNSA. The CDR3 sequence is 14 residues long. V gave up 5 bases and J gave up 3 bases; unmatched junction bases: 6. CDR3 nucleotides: TGTGCCAGCAGCCCGGACAGGACGCACTATGGCTACACCTTC. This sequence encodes CASSPDRTHYGYTF.

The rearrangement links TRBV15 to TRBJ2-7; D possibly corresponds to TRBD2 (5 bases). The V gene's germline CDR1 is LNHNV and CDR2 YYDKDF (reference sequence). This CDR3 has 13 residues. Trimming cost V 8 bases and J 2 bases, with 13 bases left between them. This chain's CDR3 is CATCQDSAYEQYF. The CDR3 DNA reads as TGTGCCACCTGCCAAGATAGCGCCTACGAGCAGTACTTC.

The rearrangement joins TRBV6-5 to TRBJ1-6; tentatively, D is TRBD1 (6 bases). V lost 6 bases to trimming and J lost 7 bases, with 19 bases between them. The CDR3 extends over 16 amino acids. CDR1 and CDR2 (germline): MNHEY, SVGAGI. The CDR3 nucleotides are TGTGCCAGCAGCGGGGCCGCAACAGGGAACAATTCACCCCTCCACTTT. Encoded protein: CASSGAATGNNSPLHF.

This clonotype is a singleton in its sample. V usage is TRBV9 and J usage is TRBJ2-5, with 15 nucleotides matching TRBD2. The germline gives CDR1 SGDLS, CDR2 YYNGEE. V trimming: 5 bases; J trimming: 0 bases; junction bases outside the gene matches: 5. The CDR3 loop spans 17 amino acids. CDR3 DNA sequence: TGTGCCAGCAGTCCTGGACTAGCGGGGGGGCACCAAGAGACCCAGTACTTC. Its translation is CASSPGLAGGHQETQYF.

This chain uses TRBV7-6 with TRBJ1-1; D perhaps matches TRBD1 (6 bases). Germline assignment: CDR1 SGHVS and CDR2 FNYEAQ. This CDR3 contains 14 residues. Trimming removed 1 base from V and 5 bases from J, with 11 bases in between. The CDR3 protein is CASSLGGGGTEAFF. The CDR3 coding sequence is TGTGCCAGCAGCTTAGGAGGGGGAGGGACTGAAGCTTTCTTT.

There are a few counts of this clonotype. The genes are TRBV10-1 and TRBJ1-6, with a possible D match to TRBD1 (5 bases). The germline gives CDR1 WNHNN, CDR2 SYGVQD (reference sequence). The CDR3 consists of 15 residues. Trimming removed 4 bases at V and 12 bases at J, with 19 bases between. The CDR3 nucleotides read TGCGCCAGCAGTGTGGTCCCAGGTCCAGGGAGACCCCTCCACTTT. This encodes CASSVVPGPGRPLHF.

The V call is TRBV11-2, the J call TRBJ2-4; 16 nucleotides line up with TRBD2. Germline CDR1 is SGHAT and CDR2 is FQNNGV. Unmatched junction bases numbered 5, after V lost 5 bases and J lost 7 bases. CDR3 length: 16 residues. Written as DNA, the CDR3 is TGTGCCAGCAGCGGTGGGACTAGCGGGGGGGTGAACATTCAGTACTTC. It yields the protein CASSGGTSGGVNIQYF.

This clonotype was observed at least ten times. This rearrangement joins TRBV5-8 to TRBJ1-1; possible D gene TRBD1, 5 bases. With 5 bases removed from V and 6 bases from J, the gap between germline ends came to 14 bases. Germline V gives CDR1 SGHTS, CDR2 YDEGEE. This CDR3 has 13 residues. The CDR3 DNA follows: TGTGCCAGCAGGAAACCGGGACCCTCTGAAGCTTTCTTT. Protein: CASRKPGPSEAFF.

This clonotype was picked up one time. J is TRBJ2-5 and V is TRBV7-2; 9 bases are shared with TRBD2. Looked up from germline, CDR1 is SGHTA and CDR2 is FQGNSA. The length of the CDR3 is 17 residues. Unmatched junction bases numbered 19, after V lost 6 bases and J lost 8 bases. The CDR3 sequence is CASRSRGGADTQDTQYF. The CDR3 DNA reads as TGTGCCAGCAGGTCTCGCGGGGGGGCAGATACGCAGGATACCCAGTACTTC.

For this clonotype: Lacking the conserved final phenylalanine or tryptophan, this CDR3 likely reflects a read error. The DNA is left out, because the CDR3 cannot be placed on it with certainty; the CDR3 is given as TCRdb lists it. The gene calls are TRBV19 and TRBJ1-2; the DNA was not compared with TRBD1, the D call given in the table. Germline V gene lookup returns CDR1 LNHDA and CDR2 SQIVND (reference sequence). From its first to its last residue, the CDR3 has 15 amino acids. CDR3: CASTIGDKGAGSYIY.

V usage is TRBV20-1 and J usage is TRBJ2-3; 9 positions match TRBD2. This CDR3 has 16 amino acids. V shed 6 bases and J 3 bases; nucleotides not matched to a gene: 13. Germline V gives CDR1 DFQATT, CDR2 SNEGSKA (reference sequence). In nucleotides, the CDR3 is TGCAGTGCCAGCAGCGTTAGCGGGGGTGGGACAGATACGCAGTATTTT. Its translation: CSASSVSGGGTDTQYF.

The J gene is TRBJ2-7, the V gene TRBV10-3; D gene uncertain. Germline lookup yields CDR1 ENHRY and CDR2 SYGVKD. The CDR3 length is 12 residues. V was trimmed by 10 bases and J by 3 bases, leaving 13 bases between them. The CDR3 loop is CASSRGHYEQYV. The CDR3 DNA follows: TGTGCCAGCAGCCGCGGCCACTACGAGCAGTACGTC.

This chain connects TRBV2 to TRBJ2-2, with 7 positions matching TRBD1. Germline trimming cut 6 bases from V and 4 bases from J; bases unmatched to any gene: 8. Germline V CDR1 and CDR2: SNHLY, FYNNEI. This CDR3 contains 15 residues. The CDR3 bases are TGTGCCAGCAGCGCCGGGACAGTCATCACCGGGGAGCTGTTTTTT. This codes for CASSAGTVITGELFF.

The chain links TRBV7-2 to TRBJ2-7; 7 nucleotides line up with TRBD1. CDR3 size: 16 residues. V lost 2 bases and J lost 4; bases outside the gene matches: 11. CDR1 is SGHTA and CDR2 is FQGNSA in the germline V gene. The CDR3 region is CASSLLAEQGVYEQYF. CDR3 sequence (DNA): TGTGCCAGCAGCTTACTGGCTGAGCAGGGGGTGTACGAGCAGTACTTC.

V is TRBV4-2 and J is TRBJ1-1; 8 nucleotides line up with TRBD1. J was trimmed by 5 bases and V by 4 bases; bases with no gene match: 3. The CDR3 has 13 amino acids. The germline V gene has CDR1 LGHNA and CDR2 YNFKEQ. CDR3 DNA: TGTGCCAGCAGCCGACAGGGGAGGACTGAAGCTTTCTTT. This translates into CASSRQGRTEAFF.

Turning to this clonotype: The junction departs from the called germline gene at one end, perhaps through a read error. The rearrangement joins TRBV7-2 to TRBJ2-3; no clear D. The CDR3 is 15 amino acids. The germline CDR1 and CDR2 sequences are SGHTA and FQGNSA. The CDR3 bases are TGCGCCAGCACCCTCCTCGTTGGACGCACGGATACGCAGTATTTT. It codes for CASTLLVGRTDTQYF.

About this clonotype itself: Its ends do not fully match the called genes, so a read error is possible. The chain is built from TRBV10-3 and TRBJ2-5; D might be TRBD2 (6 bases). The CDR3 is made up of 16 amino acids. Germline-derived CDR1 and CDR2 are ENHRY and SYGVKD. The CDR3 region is CAVSDGAGGFQETQYF. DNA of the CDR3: TGTGCCGTCAGTGACGGGGCCGGGGGTTTCCAAGAGACCCAGTACTTC.

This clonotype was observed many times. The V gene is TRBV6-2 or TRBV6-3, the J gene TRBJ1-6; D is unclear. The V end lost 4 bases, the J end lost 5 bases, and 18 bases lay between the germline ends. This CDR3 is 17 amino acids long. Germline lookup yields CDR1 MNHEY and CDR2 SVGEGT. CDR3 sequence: CASSSSRTGADNSPLHF. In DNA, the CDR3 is TGTGCCAGCAGTTCAAGCCGGACCGGTGCCGATAATTCACCCCTCCACTTT.